The 24 T cell receptor beta chains below all came from one sample that was sequenced in a study of T cells expressing NK-cell markers. TCRdb derives one entry per CDR3 protein from the 5' RACE reads, leaving out DNA. This table lists about 300,000 distinct CDR3 sequences. Sequencing used blood T cells: a sorted CD56 or NKG2C T cell subset, CD4+ or CD8+ T cells, or bulk PBMC T cells (not recorded which). All receptors derive from a woman between 18 and 70 years old in good health.

The CDR3 loop reads CASSSDGRTNTEAFF. The chain carries TRBV11-2 and TRBJ1-1; as DNA is missing, the TRBD1 call by TCRdb cannot be tested. The CDR3 sequence is 15 residues long. The germline CDR1 and CDR2 sequences are SGHAT and FQNNGV.

The chain links TRBV12-3 or TRBV12-4 to TRBJ2-1; TCRdb outputs TRBD1, but without DNA this stays unchecked. This CDR3 is 15 amino acids long. CDR3 loop: CASSLREVSYNEQFF.

The chain carries TRBV7-7 and TRBJ2-3; TCRdb picks TRBD1, but there is no DNA to check that call. CDR1 and CDR2 (germline): SSHAT, FNYEAQ (reference sequence). The CDR3 length is 18 residues. CDR3 sequence: CASSLGKFRGAGTDTQYF.

The V call is TRBV10-3, the J call TRBJ2-3; there is no DNA to check the TCRdb D call of TRBD2. Germline CDR1 and CDR2: ENHRY and SYGVKD. This CDR3 spans 16 amino acids. The chain's CDR3 is CAISLGTSGAPDTQYF.

V usage is TRBV29-1 and J usage is TRBJ2-1; TCRdb names TRBD1, which stays unverified in the absence of DNA. CDR3 length equals 15 residues. Per germline, CDR1 SQVTM and CDR2 ANQGSEA. CDR3 loop: CSVDPTPRGGNEQFF.

This sequence joins TRBV28 and TRBJ1-1. Germline CDR1 is MDHEN and CDR2 is SYDVKM. This CDR3 spans 16 amino acids. This CDR3 is CASSVSGPTFATEAFF.

This rearrangement joins TRBV20-1 to TRBJ2-1; TCRdb names TRBD2, which stays unverified in the absence of DNA. Germline V gene sequence: CDR1 DFQATT, CDR2 SNEGSKA (reference sequence). CDR3 length equals 15 residues. The CDR3 protein is CSALLAGRAYNEQFF.

The chain employs TRBV28 and TRBJ2-3; TCRdb reports TRBD1, a call that lacks DNA to check it against. Germline CDR1 and CDR2: MDHEN and SYDVKM. The CDR3 is made up of 16 amino acids. CDR3 in amino acids: CASSLGGPPGTDTQYF.

The chain joins TRBV7-2 to TRBJ1-1; TCRdb designates TRBD1, a call that cannot be tested without DNA. CDR3 length: 14 residues. CDR1 and CDR2 (germline): SGHTA, FQGNSA. The CDR3 loop is CASNIQGGYTEAFF.

The V and J genes are TRBV6-1 and TRBJ2-3; the D call from TCRdb, TRBD1, cannot be confirmed without DNA. Germline-derived CDR1 and CDR2 are MNHNS and SASEGT. This CDR3 has 15 amino acids. The CDR3 sequence is CASSPGTGGGDTQYF.

The rearrangement links TRBV19 to TRBJ2-1; the TCRdb D gene call, TRBD2, has no DNA to confirm it. The CDR3 extends over 15 amino acids. Germline lookup yields CDR1 LNHDA and CDR2 SQIVND (reference sequence). The CDR3 is CASKASEPSYNEQFF.

The rearrangement links TRBV20-1 to TRBJ2-5; TCRdb's D gene call, TRBD2, goes unchecked for lack of DNA. The CDR3 totals 14 residues. Germline V lookup: CDR1 DFQATT, CDR2 SNEGSKA (reference sequence). CDR3 amino acids: CSAGRAGVDETQYF.

This chain joins TRBV18 and TRBJ1-1; TCRdb names TRBD1, which stays unverified in the absence of DNA. Germline lookup yields CDR1 KGHSH and CDR2 LQKENI. This CDR3 region has 16 residues. The CDR3 sequence is CASSGEYRNRGTEAFF.

The chain recombines TRBV29-1 with TRBJ2-3; no DNA is available, so the TRBD2 call from TCRdb remains unchecked. CDR1 and CDR2 (germline): SQVTM, ANQGSEA. The CDR3 is 12 residues long. CDR3 loop: CSVRSDSDTQYF.

The chain employs TRBV19 and TRBJ2-1; absent DNA, TCRdb's TRBD1 call cannot be checked. The CDR3 sequence is 15 residues long. Germline CDR1 is LNHDA and CDR2 is SQIVND (reference sequence). The CDR3 sequence is CASSIGGQYYNEQFF.

This rearrangement joins TRBV12-3 or TRBV12-4 to TRBJ2-3; with no DNA, the TCRdb D assignment of TRBD1 cannot be verified. The CDR3 sequence is 16 residues long. The CDR3 here is CASSLPPAGLTDTQYF.

J is TRBJ2-2 and V is TRBV5-4; the D call from TCRdb, TRBD1, cannot be confirmed without DNA. Germline assignment: CDR1 SGHNT and CDR2 YYREEE (reference sequence). This CDR3 comprises 15 residues. CDR3 loop: CASRSGTGRAGELFF.

The V and J genes are TRBV4-3 and TRBJ2-3; TCRdb's assignment of TRBD1 cannot be checked, as there is no DNA. Germline-derived CDR1 and CDR2 are LGHNA and YSLEER. The CDR3 loop spans 18 amino acids. This chain's CDR3 is CASSQGTPGGLGTDTQYF.

The genes are TRBV12-3 or TRBV12-4 and TRBJ2-3; the TRBD1 assignment by TCRdb is unverifiable without DNA. The CDR3 has 14 amino acids. CDR3 amino acids: CASSFSGVGDTQYF.

The chain couples TRBV4-2 to TRBJ1-5. Germline V CDR1 and CDR2: LGHNA, YNFKEQ. This CDR3 comprises 15 residues. CDR3 region: CASSQGAVSNQPQHF.

V usage is TRBV3-1 and J usage is TRBJ1-1. The CDR3 spans 15 residues. CDR1 and CDR2 from the germline V gene are LGHDT and YNNKEL (reference sequence). CDR3 protein: CASSQEDVGNTEAFF. The whole variable domain, filled in from reference TRBV3-1 and TRBJ1-1, reads DTAVSQTPKYLVTQMGNDKSIKCEQNLGHDTMYWYKQDSKKFLKIMFSYNNKELIINETVPNRFSPKSPDKAHLNLHINSLELGDSAVYFCASSQEDVGNTEAFFGQGTRLTVV.

V is TRBV6-2 or TRBV6-3 and J is TRBJ1-1; lacking DNA, the TRBD1 call made by TCRdb goes unchecked. Germline assignment: CDR1 MNHEY and CDR2 SVGEGT. The CDR3 length is 12 residues. CDR3 protein: CASSYGTGTAFF.

The chain combines TRBV5-1 with TRBJ2-7. This CDR3 is built from 11 residues. CDR1 SGHRS and CDR2 YFSETQ come from the germline V gene. CDR3 sequence reads: CASSVDYEQYF.

The chain recombines TRBV11-3 with TRBJ2-1; without DNA, the TCRdb call of TRBD2 cannot be checked. The CDR3 is 15 amino acids. Germline lookup yields CDR1 SGHNT and CDR2 YENEEA. The CDR3 reads CASSREGGKNNEQFF.